One sample yielded the 19 T cell receptor beta chains listed below, sequenced in a study of T cell repertoires in cytomegalovirus infection. From the reads, TCRdb called clonotypes with MiXCR, one entry per CDR3 protein. Of around 300,000 distinct CDR3 sequences in the sample, over 7.5% were seen once. The source material was PBMCs. The receptors derive from a human donor in good health (CMV status not recorded). Some clones in this sample may be carry-over from other donors' samples.

This clonotype was counted many times. The CDR3 spells CASSLAGGPFDEQFF. The CDR3 nucleotides read TGTGCCAGCAGCTTAGCAGGAGGGCCGTTCGATGAGCAGTTCTTC. The chain combines TRBV7-2 with TRBJ2-1, with a weak D call TRBD2 (6 bases). The CDR3 totals 15 residues. Per germline, CDR1 SGHTA and CDR2 FQGNSA. With 0 bases removed from V and 8 bases from J, the gap between germline ends came to 14 bases.

This rearrangement joins TRBV5-6 to TRBJ2-7; D unclear. Germline V gene sequence: CDR1 SGHDT, CDR2 YYEEEE. Trimming left V 3 bases short and J 3 bases short, with 10 bases between. The CDR3 contains 13 residues. CDR3 coding DNA: TGTGCCAGCAGCTCGGACGGCCTCTACGAGCAGTACTTC. This gives the protein CASSSDGLYEQYF.

This clonotype was seen ten or more times. The genes are TRBV27 and TRBJ1-4; D is ambiguous. The CDR3 runs to 15 residues. V gave up 2 bases and J gave up 3 bases, with 10 bases separating them. Germline lookup yields CDR1 MNHEY and CDR2 SMNVEV (reference sequence). The CDR3 nucleotides are TGTGCCAGCAGTTTAACCGGTGCGGCTAATGAAAAACTGTTTTTT. It translates to CASSLTGAANEKLFF.

The chain carries TRBV9 and TRBJ2-1; TRBD2 matches 11 bases. Germline assignment: CDR1 SGDLS and CDR2 YYNGEE. V lost 2 bases and J lost 8; bases outside the gene matches: 9. The CDR3 consists of 16 residues. This CDR3 reads CASSVRLAGGNDEQFF. Written as DNA, the CDR3 is TGTGCCAGCAGCGTCCGTCTAGCGGGGGGTAACGATGAGCAGTTCTTC.

This chain links TRBV24-1 with TRBJ2-1; 9 positions match TRBD2. Trimming cost V 0 bases and J 10 bases; bases outside gene matches: 12. The CDR3 covers 17 residues. Germline V gene lookup returns CDR1 KGHDR and CDR2 SFDVKD. The CDR3 spells CATSDLAGREGRGEQFF. CDR3 DNA sequence: TGTGCCACCAGTGATTTGGCGGGGCGGGAGGGCCGAGGAGAGCAGTTCTTC.

This clonotype was counted ten times or more. The chain has TRBV7-2 and TRBJ1-2; D gene ambiguous. The CDR3 runs to 12 residues. Germline values: CDR1 SGHTA, CDR2 FQGNSA. Trimming removed 5 bases at V and 7 bases at J, with 11 bases between. CDR3 in amino acids: CASSLVLGGYTF. The CDR3 bases are TGTGCCAGCAGCCTCGTGTTAGGTGGCTACACCTTC.

The genes are TRBV11-2 and TRBJ2-3; tentative D call: TRBD2 (5 bases). The CDR3 loop spans 14 amino acids. The germline V gene has CDR1 SGHAT and CDR2 FQNNGV. V shed 2 bases and J shed 3 bases, with 9 bases lying between them. In DNA, the CDR3 is TGTGCCAGCAGCTTAAGGCTAGCTACAGATACGCAGTATTTT. It translates to CASSLRLATDTQYF.

The CDR3 DNA follows: TGCAGTGCTAGACTCCAGGGAAGGAGGAGCCGGGATGAGCAGTTCTTC. This codes for CSARLQGRRSRDEQFF. This chain connects TRBV20-1 to TRBJ2-1; D tentatively fits TRBD1 or TRBD2 (5 bases each). The CDR3 contains 16 residues. Germline loops: CDR1 DFQATT, CDR2 SNEGSKA (reference sequence). V was shortened by 2 bases and J by 8 bases, with 22 bases between the two germline ends.

The rearrangement links TRBV7-8 to TRBJ1-5; 7 positions match TRBD1. The V gene end was trimmed by 6 bases and the J gene end by 6 bases; junction bases not matched to a gene: 11. This CDR3 spans 15 amino acids. Germline CDR1 reads SGHVS; CDR2 reads FQNEAQ. The CDR3 DNA is TGTGCCAGCAGATCGAGACAGGGTTACGCTCAGCCCCAGCATTTT. Translated, it gives CASRSRQGYAQPQHF.

This clonotype was seen ten or more times. The chain links TRBV7-2 to TRBJ1-6; TRBD1 is a possible D gene (5 bases). The V end was cut by 5 bases, the J end by 10 bases, with 18 bases between. Germline V gives CDR1 SGHTA, CDR2 FQGNSA. This CDR3 spans 15 amino acids. CDR3 sequence: CASSPAGSWNSPLHF. The CDR3 region has the DNA TGTGCCAGCAGCCCCGCAGGGTCTTGGAACTCACCCCTCCACTTT.

Written as DNA, the CDR3 is TGTGCCATCAGTGAACTAGCGGGGGGAGGGAATGAGCAGTTCTTC. It yields the protein CAISELAGGGNEQFF. This chain joins TRBV10-3 and TRBJ2-1; 12 bases fit TRBD2. The germline CDR1 and CDR2 sequences are ENHRY and SYGVKD. This CDR3 region has 15 residues. The V gene end was trimmed by 3 bases and the J gene end by 7 bases; junction bases not matched to a gene: 4.

This clonotype occurred a few times. The chain joins TRBV5-4 to TRBJ2-2; D remains ambiguous. CDR1 is SGHNT, CDR2 YYREEE, per germline (reference sequence). This CDR3 is 17 amino acids long. V dropped 0 bases and J dropped 4 bases, with 16 bases sitting between them. The CDR3 protein is CASSLGTGPSPTGELFF. CDR3 DNA: TGTGCCAGCAGCTTGGGAACGGGTCCTTCGCCCACCGGGGAGCTGTTTTTT.

This clonotype was observed at least ten times. The gene calls are TRBV12-3 or TRBV12-4 and TRBJ2-1; no clear D gene. V was pared by 1 base and J by 0 bases, with 13 bases between. This CDR3 has 17 amino acids. In DNA, the CDR3 is TGTGCCAGCAGTTTAGGCCTGTCCAGCTCCTCCTACAATGAGCAGTTCTTC. Translation gives CASSLGLSSSSYNEQFF.

The chain links TRBV12-3 or TRBV12-4 to TRBJ2-7; D call uncertain. The CDR3 totals 14 residues. The germline V and J ends were trimmed by 3 bases and 3 bases, with 12 bases remaining between them. CDR3 sequence (DNA): TGTGCCAGCAGTTTGAGCTTCCGACTCTACGAGCAGTACTTC. Protein product: CASSLSFRLYEQYF.

This clonotype was recorded a few times. This rearrangement joins TRBV12-3 or TRBV12-4 to TRBJ2-1; D not certain. Between the trimmed V and J ends, which lost 8 bases and 4 bases, there was a span of 6 bases. The CDR3 consists of 11 residues. The CDR3 DNA reads as TGTGCCAGCCGCAAGTACAATGAGCAGTTCTTC. As protein: CASRKYNEQFF.

This clonotype came up many times. The J gene is TRBJ1-5, the V gene TRBV6-6; 9 nucleotides line up with TRBD1. Germline CDR1 reads MNHNY; CDR2 reads SVGAGI (reference sequence). There are 16 residues in the CDR3. The junction had 7 bases not matched to a gene; V was cut back by 0 bases and J by 7 bases. The DNA for the CDR3 is TGTGCCAGCAGTTACTCGGCGGGACAGGGTGGACAGCCCCAGCATTTT. It specifies CASSYSAGQGGQPQHF.

The chain joins TRBV7-3 to TRBJ2-4; D might be TRBD2 (5 bases). Trimming left V 2 bases short and J 0 bases short, with 11 bases between. The CDR3 extends over 16 amino acids. The germline V gene encodes CDR1 SGHTA and CDR2 FQGTGA. CDR3 amino acids: CASSLVGELAKNIQYF. The CDR3 nucleotides are TGTGCCAGCAGCTTAGTGGGAGAGCTAGCCAAAAACATTCAGTACTTC.

This clonotype was picked up a small number of times. The chain has TRBV28 and TRBJ2-7; perhaps TRBD1 as D (6 bases). V was clipped by 8 bases and J by 2 bases, with 10 bases between them. The CDR3 is 12 residues long. From germline, CDR1 is MDHEN and CDR2 SYDVKM. CDR3 in DNA: TGTGCCAGCGTCCGGGACACCTACGAGCAGTACTTC. Encoded protein: CASVRDTYEQYF. The variable domain in full, completed from reference TRBV28 and TRBJ2-7, reads DVKVTQSSRYLVKRTGEKVFLECVQDMDHENMFWYRQDPGLGLRLIYFSYDVKMKEKGDIPEGYSVSREKKERFSLILESASTNQTSMYLCASVRDTYEQYFGPGTRLTVT.

The table lists this clonotype with many counts. CDR3: CASSLGRGVRAEAFF. The CDR3 DNA sequence: TGTGCCAGCAGTTTGGGGCGGGGGGTAAGGGCTGAAGCTTTCTTT. The chain employs TRBV12-3 or TRBV12-4 and TRBJ1-1; D is perhaps TRBD1 (5 bases). The CDR3 runs 15 residues. The ends were cut back, 3 bases at V and 6 bases at J, with 17 bases in the middle.